This passage covers 11 T cell receptor beta chains from one sample sequenced in a study of beta chain features in type 1 diabetes. The sequenced template was cDNA made from the entire isolated RNA. The method was immunoSEQ multiplex PCR; TCRdb's version includes in-frame clones alone and lacks a portion of them. This sample has over 150,000 clones, with around 7.9% found just once. Their target antigens are unknown. Study-wide findings and caveats: TCRB CDR3s were moderately but significantly shorter in Type 1 diabetes patients in all four CD4+ subsets.

The sample was central memory CD4+ T cells from blood. Source of these receptors: a man aged 18 to 30 with type 1 diabetes.

This chain links TRBV10-3 with TRBJ2-3, with D uncertain. With 11 bases removed from V and 1 base from J, the gap between germline ends came to 4 bases. This CDR3 comprises 10 residues. Germline CDR1 reads ENHRY; CDR2 reads SYGVKD. CDR3 DNA: TGTGCCGCGGGCACAGATACGCAGTATTTT. Protein sequence: CAAGTDTQYF.

This clone was seen only a few times. The chain is built from TRBV28 and TRBJ1-5, with D uncertain. Germline CDR1 MDHEN, CDR2 SYDVKM. Trimming pared 5 bases from V and 3 bases from J, leaving 14 bases between. The CDR3 spans 15 residues. The CDR3 region is CASSPRREYNQPQHF. The CDR3 nucleotides are TGTGCCAGCAGTCCCAGACGGGAGTACAATCAGCCCCAGCATTTT.

This sequence joins TRBV30 and TRBJ1-6, with D maybe TRBD1 (6 bases). V dropped 8 bases and J dropped 5 bases, with 13 bases sitting between them. There are 13 residues in the CDR3. The germline gives CDR1 GTSNPN, CDR2 SVGIG (reference sequence). The DNA for the CDR3 is TGTGCCACTCAGGGGACGCATAATTCACCCCTCCACTTT. Protein product: CATQGTHNSPLHF. The entire variable domain, with the rest obtained from reference TRBV30 and TRBJ1-6, is as follows: SQTIHQWPATLVQPVGSPLSLECTVEGTSNPNLYWYRQAAGRGLQLLFYSVGIGQISSEVPQNLSASRPQDRQFILSSKKLLLSDSGFYLCATQGTHNSPLHFGNGTRLTVT.

V is TRBV10-3 and J is TRBJ1-5; maybe TRBD1 (6 bases). Germline CDR1 reads ENHRY; CDR2 reads SYGVKD. The ends were cut back, 7 bases at V and 4 bases at J, with 11 bases in the middle. This CDR3 region has 13 residues. In DNA form, the CDR3 reads TGTGCCATCACCTGGGGGCTGAATCAGCCCCAGCATTTT. This translates into CAITWGLNQPQHF.

The V call is TRBV2, the J call TRBJ2-7; D remains ambiguous. Germline V gives CDR1 SNHLY, CDR2 FYNNEI. With 9 bases removed from V and 12 bases from J, the gap between germline ends came to 15 bases. This CDR3 is 10 amino acids long. CDR3 bases: TGTGCCAGTCGGTATGCTTCTCCGTACTTC. Its protein product is CASRYASPYF. Full variable domain (outside the CDR3, taken from reference TRBV2 and TRBJ2-7): EPEVTQTPSHQVTQMGQEVILRCVPISNHLYFYWYRQILGQKVEFLVSFYNNEISEKSEIFDDQFSVERPDGSNFTLKIRSTKLEDSAMYFCASRYASPYFGPGTRLTVT.

V and J are TRBV6-1 and TRBJ2-5, with a weak D call TRBD1 (6 bases). V was clipped by 5 bases and J by 2 bases, with 9 bases between them. In germline, CDR1 is MNHNS, CDR2 SASEGT. The CDR3 is 13 amino acids. The CDR3 DNA follows: TGTGCCAGCAGTACAGGGAAGCAAGAGACCCAGTACTTC. Encoded protein: CASSTGKQETQYF.

CDR3 coding DNA: TGTGCCTGGAGTAAGGTTGACAGGGGAGGGGAGACCCAGTACTTC. As protein: CAWSKVDRGGETQYF. The chain uses TRBV30 and TRBJ2-5; TRBD1 is a possible D gene (8 bases). The CDR3 spans 15 residues. The germline V gene encodes CDR1 GTSNPN and CDR2 SVGIG (reference sequence). Trimming pared 2 bases from V and 5 bases from J, leaving 18 bases between.

Concerning this clone itself: At the DNA level, this CDR3 is encoded by other sequences in the same sample as well. The rearrangement joins TRBV7-2 to TRBJ1-4; no reliable D call. From germline, CDR1 is SGHTA and CDR2 FQGNSA. The CDR3 consists of 14 residues. V lost 5 bases to trimming and J lost 6 bases, with 13 bases between them. The CDR3 reads CASSHRDRDEKLFF. CDR3 DNA: TGTGCCAGCAGCCACCGGGATCGGGATGAAAAACTGTTTTTT. Full variable domain (remainder filled in from reference TRBV7-2 and TRBJ1-4): GAGVSQSPSNKVTEKGKDVELRCDPISGHTALYWYRQSLGQGLEFLIYFQGNSAPDKSGLPSDRFSAERTGGSVSTLTIQRTQQEDSAVYLCASSHRDRDEKLFFGSGTQLSVL.

This clone showed up just a few times. The chain employs TRBV10-3 and TRBJ2-5; 9 bases agree with TRBD2. Germline trimming cut 8 bases from V and 5 bases from J; bases unmatched to any gene: 9. CDR3 length equals 14 residues. Germline V gene data show CDR1 as ENHRY and CDR2 as SYGVKD. Written as DNA, the CDR3 is TGTGCCATCGCCTGGCGGGGGGGCCCGGAGACCCAGTACTTC. As protein: CAIAWRGGPETQYF.

The chain carries TRBV28 and TRBJ2-7, with D possibly being TRBD2 (6 bases). The germline CDR1 and CDR2 sequences are MDHEN and SYDVKM. This CDR3 is 15 amino acids long. Trimming removed 5 bases from V and 0 bases from J, with 14 bases in between. The CDR3 sequence is CASSAWGLNSYEQYF. The CDR3 nucleotides read TGTGCCAGCAGTGCTTGGGGACTGAACTCCTACGAGCAGTACTTC. Drawing the rest from reference TRBV28 and TRBJ2-7, the complete variable domain is DVKVTQSSRYLVKRTGEKVFLECVQDMDHENMFWYRQDPGLGLRLIYFSYDVKMKEKGDIPEGYSVSREKKERFSLILESASTNQTSMYLCASSAWGLNSYEQYFGPGTRLTVT.

The chain is built from TRBV28 and TRBJ1-5; TRBD1 agrees at 9 bases. The J segment lost 0 bases and the V segment lost 8 bases, leaving 11 bases of the junction unmatched. Germline lookup yields CDR1 MDHEN and CDR2 SYDVKM. The CDR3 has 17 amino acids. The CDR3 region has the DNA TGTGCCAGCCCAACCCGGGACAGGGTCTATAGCAATCAGCCCCAGCATTTT. Its translation: CASPTRDRVYSNQPQHF.